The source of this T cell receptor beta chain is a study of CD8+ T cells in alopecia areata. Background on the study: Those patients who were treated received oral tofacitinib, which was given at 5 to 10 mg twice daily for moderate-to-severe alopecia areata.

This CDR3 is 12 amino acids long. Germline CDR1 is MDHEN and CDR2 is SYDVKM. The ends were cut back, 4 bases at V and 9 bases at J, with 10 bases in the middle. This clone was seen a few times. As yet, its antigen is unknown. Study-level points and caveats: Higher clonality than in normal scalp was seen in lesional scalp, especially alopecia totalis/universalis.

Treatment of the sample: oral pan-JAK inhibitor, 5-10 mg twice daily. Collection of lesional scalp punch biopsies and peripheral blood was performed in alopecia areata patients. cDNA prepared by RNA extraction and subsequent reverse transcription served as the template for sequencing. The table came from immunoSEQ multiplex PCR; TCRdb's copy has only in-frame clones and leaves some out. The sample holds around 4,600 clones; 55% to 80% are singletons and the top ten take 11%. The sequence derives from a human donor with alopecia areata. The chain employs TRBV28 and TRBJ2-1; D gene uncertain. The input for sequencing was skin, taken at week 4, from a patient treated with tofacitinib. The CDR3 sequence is CASSSPWSEQFF. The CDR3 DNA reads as TGTGCCAGCAGTTCCCCGTGGTCTGAGCAGTTCTTC.